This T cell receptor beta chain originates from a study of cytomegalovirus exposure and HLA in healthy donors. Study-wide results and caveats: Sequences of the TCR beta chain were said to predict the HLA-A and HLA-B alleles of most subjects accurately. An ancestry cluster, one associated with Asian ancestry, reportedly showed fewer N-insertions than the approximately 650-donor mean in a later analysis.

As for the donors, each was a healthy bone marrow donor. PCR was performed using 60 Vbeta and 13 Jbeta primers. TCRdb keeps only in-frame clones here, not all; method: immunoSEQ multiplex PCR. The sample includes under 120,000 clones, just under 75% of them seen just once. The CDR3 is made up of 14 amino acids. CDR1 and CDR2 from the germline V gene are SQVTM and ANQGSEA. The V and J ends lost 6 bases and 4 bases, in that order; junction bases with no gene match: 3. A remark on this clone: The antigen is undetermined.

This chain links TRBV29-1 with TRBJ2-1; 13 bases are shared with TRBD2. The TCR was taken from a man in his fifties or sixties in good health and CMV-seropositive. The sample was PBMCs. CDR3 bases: TGCAGCGTAACTAGCGGGGGGGGATACAATGAGCAGTTCTTC. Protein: CSVTSGGGYNEQFF.